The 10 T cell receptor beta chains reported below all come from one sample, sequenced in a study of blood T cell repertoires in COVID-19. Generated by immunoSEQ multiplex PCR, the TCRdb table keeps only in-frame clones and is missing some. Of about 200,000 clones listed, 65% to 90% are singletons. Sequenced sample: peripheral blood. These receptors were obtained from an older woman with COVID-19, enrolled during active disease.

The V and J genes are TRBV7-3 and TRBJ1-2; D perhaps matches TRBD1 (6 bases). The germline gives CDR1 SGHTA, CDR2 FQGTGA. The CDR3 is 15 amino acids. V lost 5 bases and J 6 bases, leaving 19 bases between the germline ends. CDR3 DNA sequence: TGTGCCAGCAGCCCAACCCTAACAGGGTTGAATGGCTACACCTTC. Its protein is CASSPTLTGLNGYTF.

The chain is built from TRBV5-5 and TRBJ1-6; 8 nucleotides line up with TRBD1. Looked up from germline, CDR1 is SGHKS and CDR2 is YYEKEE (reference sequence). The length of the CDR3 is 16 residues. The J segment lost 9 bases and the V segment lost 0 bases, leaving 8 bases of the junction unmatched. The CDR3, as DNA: TGTGCCAGCAGCTTGGACGTGGACAGGGAGTCTTCACCCCTCCACTTT. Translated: CASSLDVDRESSPLHF.

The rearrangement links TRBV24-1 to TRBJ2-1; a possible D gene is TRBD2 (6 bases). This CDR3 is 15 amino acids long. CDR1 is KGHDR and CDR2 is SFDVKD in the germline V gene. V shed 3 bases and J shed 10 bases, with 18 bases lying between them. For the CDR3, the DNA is TGTGCCACCAGTGATCAGGCCGGGAGTATCAACGAGCAGTTCTTC. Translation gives CATSDQAGSINEQFF.

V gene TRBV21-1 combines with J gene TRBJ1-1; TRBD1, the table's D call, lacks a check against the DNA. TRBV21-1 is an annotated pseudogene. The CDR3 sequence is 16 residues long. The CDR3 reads CASSEDRDRGNTEAFF. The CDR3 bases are TGTGCCAGCAGCGAAGACCGGGACAGGGGGAACACTGAAGCTTTCTTT.

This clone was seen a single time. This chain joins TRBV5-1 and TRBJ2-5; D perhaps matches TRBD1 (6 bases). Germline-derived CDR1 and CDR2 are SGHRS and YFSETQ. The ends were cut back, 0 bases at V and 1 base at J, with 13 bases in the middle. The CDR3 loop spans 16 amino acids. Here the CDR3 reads CASSLGARGSQETQYF. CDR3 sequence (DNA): TGCGCCAGCAGCTTGGGTGCCAGGGGTTCCCAAGAGACCCAGTACTTC.

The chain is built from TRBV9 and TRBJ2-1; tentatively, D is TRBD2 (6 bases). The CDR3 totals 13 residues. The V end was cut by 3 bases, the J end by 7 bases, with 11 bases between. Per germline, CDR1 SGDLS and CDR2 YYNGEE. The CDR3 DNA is TGTGCCAGCAGCGGGGGGGTATGGAATGAGCAGTTCTTC. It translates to CASSGGVWNEQFF.

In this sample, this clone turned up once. CDR3 amino acids: CASSFGSRTTYEQYF. Here the CDR3 DNA reads TGTGCCAGCAGCTTCGGTTCTAGGACTACCTACGAGCAGTACTTC. The chain couples TRBV7-9 to TRBJ2-7, with a tentative D call TRBD2 (6 bases). The germline gives CDR1 SEHNR, CDR2 FQNEAQ (reference sequence). Trimming took off 3 bases at V and 2 bases at J, with 14 bases between the two ends. This CDR3 has 15 residues.

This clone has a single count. The CDR3 region has the DNA TGTGCCAGCAGTCTAGCCCCGATTCGCTACACTGAAGCTTTCTTT. This gives the protein CASSLAPIRYTEAFF. This sequence joins TRBV27 and TRBJ1-1, with no clear D. Germline CDR1 MNHEY, CDR2 SMNVEV (reference sequence). The CDR3 length is 15 residues. V dropped 5 bases and J dropped 3 bases, with 16 bases sitting between them.

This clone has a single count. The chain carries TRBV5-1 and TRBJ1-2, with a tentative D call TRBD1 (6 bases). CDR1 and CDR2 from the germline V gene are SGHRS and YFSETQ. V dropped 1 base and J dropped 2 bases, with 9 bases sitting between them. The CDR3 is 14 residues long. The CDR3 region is CASSLYQGNYGYTF. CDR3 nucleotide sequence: TGCGCCAGCAGCTTGTACCAGGGGAACTATGGCTACACCTTC.

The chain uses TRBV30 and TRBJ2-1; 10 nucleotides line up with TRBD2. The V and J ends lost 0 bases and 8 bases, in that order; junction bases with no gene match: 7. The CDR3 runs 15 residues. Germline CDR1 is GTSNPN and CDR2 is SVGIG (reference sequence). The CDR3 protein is CAWSVQLAGIHEQFF. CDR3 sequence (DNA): TGTGCCTGGAGTGTACAACTAGCGGGAATTCATGAGCAGTTCTTC.